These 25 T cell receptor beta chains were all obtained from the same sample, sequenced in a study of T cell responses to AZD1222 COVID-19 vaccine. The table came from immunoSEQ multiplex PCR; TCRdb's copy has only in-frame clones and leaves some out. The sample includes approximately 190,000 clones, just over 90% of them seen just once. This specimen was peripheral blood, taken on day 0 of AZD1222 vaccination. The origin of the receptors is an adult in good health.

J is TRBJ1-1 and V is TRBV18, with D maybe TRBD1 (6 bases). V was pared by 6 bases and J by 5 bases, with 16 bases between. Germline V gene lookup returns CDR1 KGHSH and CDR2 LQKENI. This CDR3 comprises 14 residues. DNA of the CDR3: TGTGCCAGCTCGGGGACGATCACAGGGACTGAAGCTTTCTTT. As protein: CASSGTITGTEAFF.

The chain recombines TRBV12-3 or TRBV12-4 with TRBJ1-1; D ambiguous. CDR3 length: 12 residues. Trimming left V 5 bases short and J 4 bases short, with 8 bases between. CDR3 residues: CASSGVGTEAFF. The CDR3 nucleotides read TGTGCCAGCAGTGGGGTGGGCACTGAAGCTTTCTTT.

As DNA, the CDR3 is TGCAGCGTTGAACGGGACAGGACCTACAATGAGCAGTTCTTC. It codes for CSVERDRTYNEQFF. The chain combines TRBV29-1 with TRBJ2-1; 8 bases match TRBD1. Germline V gene lookup returns CDR1 SQVTM and CDR2 ANQGSEA. Germline trimming cut 2 bases from V and 2 bases from J; bases unmatched to any gene: 2. CDR3 length equals 14 residues.

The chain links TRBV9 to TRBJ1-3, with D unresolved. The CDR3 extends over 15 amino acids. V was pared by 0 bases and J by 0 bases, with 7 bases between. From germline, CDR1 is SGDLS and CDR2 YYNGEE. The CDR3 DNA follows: TGTGCCAGCAGCGTAGCACCGAGCTCTGGAAACACCATATATTTT. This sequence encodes CASSVAPSSGNTIYF.

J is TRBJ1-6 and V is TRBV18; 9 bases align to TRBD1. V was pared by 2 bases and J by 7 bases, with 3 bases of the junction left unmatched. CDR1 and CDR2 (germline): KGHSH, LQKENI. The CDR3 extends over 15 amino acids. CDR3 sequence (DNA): TGTGCCAGCTCACCAGCCGGGACAGGGAATTCACCCCTCCACTTT. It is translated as CASSPAGTGNSPLHF.

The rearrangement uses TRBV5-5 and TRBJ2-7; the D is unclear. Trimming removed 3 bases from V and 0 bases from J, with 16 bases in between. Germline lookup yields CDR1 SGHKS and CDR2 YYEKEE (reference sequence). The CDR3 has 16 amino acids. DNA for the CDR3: TGTGCCAGCAGCTCAAACGGTCTCGGTAGCTCCTACGAGCAGTACTTC. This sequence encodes CASSSNGLGSSYEQYF.

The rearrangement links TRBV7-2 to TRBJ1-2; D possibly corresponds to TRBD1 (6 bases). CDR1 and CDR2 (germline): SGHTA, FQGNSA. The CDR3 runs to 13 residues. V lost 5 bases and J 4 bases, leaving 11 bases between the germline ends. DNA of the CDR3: TGTGCCAGCAGCCGAACGGGGGCCTATGGCTACACCTTC. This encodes CASSRTGAYGYTF.

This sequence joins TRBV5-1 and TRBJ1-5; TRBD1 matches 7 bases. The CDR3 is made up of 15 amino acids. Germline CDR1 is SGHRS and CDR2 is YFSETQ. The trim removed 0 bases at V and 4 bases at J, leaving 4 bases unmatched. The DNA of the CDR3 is TGCGCCAGCAGCTTGGGACAGGGTGGAAATCAGCCCCAGCATTTT. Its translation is CASSLGQGGNQPQHF.

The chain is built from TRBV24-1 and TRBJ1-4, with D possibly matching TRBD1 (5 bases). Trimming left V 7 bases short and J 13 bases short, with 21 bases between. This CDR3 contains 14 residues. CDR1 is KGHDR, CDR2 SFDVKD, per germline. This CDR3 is CATSRDADLVRLFF. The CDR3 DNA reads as TGTGCCACCAGCAGGGACGCGGACCTTGTTCGACTGTTTTTT.

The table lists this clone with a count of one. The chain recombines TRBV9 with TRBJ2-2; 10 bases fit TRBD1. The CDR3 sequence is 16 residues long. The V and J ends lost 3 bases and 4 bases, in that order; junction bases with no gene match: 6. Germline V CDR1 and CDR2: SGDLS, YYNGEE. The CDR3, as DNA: TGTGCCAGCAGCGGGTCCGGGACAGGGGTCACCGGGGAGCTGTTTTTT. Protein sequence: CASSGSGTGVTGELFF.

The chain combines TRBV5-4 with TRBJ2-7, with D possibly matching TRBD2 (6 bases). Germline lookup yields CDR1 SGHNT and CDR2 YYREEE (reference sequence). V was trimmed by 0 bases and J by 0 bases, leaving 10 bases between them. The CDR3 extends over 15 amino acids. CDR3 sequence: CASSLDAGRSYEQYF. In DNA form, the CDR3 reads TGTGCCAGCAGCTTGGACGCGGGGCGCTCCTACGAGCAGTACTTC.

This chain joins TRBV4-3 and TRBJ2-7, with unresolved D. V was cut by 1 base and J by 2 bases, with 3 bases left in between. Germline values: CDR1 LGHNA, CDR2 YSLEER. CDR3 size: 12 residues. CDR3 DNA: TGCGCCAGCAGCCAAGGGGCCTACGAGCAGTACTTC. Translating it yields CASSQGAYEQYF.

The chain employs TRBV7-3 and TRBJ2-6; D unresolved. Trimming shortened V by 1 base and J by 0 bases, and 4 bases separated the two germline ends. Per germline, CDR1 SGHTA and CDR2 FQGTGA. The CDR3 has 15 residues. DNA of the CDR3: TGTGCCAGCAGCTTAATAAGCTCTGGGGCCAACGTCCTGACTTTC. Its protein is CASSLISSGANVLTF.

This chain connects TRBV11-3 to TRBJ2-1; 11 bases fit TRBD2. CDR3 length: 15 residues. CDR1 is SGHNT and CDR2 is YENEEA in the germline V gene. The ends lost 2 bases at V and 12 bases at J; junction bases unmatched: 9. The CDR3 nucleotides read TGTGCCAGCAGCTTAAAGGCTAGCGGGGGGTTTGGGCAGTTCTTC. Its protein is CASSLKASGGFGQFF.

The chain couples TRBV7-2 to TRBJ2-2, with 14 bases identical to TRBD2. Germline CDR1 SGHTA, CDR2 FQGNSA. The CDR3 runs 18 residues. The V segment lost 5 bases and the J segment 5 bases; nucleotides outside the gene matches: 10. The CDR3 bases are TGTGCCAGCAGCCCGCGACTAGCGGGAGGGCCGCAAACCGGGGAGCTGTTTTTT. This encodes CASSPRLAGGPQTGELFF. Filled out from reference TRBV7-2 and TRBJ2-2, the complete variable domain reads GAGVSQSPSNKVTEKGKDVELRCDPISGHTALYWYRQSLGQGLEFLIYFQGNSAPDKSGLPSDRFSAERTGGSVSTLTIQRTQQEDSAVYLCASSPRLAGGPQTGELFFGEGSRLTVL.

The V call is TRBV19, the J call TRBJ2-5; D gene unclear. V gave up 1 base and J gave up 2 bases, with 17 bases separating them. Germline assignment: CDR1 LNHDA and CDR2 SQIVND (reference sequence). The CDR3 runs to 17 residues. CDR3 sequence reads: CASSIARPKRLQETQYF. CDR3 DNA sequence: TGTGCCAGTAGTATAGCTAGACCGAAAAGGTTGCAAGAGACCCAGTACTTC.

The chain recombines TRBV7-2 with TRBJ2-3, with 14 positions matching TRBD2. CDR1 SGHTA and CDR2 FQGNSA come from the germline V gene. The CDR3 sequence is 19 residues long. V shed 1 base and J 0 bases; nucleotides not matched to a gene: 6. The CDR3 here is CASSLGTSGGMGSTDTQYF. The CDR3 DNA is TGTGCCAGCAGCTTAGGGACTAGCGGGGGGATGGGTAGCACAGATACGCAGTATTTT.

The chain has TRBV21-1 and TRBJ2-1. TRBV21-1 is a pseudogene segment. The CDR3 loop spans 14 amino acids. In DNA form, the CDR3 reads TGTGCCAGCAGCAAATTGGGTTCCTACAATGAGCAGTTCTTC. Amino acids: CASSKLGSYNEQFF.

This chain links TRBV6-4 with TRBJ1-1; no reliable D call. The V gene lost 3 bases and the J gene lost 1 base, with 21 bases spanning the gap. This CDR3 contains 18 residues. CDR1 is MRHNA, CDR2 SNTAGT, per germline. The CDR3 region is CASSELGQNPSSNTEAFF. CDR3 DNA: TGTGCCAGCAGTGAATTAGGGCAGAATCCCTCCTCGAACACTGAAGCTTTCTTT.

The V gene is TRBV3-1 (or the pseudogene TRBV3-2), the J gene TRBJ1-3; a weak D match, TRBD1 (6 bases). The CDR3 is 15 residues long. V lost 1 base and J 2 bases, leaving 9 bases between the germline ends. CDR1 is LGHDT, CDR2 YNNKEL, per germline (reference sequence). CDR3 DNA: TGTGCCAGCAGCCAAGCATCAGGGGCTGGAAACACCATATATTTT. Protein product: CASSQASGAGNTIYF.

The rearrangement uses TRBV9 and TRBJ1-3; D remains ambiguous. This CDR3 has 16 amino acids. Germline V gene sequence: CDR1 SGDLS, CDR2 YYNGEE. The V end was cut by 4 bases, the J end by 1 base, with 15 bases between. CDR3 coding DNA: TGTGCCAGCAGCCTTTCGGGCACGGCGTCTGGAAACACCATATATTTT. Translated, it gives CASSLSGTASGNTIYF.

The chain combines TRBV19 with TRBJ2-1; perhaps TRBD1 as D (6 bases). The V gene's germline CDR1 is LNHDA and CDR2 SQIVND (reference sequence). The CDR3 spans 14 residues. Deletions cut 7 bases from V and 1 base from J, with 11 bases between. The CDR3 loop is CASKPDRSYNEQFF. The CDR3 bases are TGTGCCAGTAAACCCGACAGGTCCTACAATGAGCAGTTCTTC.

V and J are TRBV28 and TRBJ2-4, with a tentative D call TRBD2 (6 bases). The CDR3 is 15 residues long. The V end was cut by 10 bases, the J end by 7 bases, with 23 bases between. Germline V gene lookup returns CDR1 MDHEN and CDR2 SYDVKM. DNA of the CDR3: TGTGCCACCGGTTCCGACGGGGGTTTCCCTAACATTCAGTACTTC. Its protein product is CATGSDGGFPNIQYF.

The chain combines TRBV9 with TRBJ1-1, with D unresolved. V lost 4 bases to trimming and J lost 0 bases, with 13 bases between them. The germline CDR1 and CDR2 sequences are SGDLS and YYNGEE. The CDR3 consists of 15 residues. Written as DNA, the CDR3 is TGTGCCAGCAGCCCAGGCCCAGGAATGAACACTGAAGCTTTCTTT. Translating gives CASSPGPGMNTEAFF.

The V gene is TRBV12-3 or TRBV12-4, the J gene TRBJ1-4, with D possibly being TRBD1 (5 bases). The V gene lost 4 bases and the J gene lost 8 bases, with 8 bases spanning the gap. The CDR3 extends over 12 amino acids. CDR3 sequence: CASSSGAEKLFF. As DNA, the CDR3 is TGTGCCAGCAGTTCTGGGGCGGAAAAACTGTTTTTT.